This passage covers 14 T cell receptor beta chains from one sample sequenced in a study of blood T cell repertoires in COVID-19. Measured with immunoSEQ multiplex PCR; TCRdb has only the in-frame clones, and not every one. The sample carries 220,000 or so clones, about 80% recorded once. Sequenced: peripheral blood. The origin of the receptors is a woman aged 80 or over with acute or convalescent COVID-19.

The chain uses TRBV7-9 and TRBJ1-1; possible D gene TRBD1, 5 bases. The CDR3 has 15 residues. The V end was cut by 2 bases, the J end by 1 base, with 11 bases between. Germline CDR1 is SEHNR and CDR2 is FQNEAQ (reference sequence). CDR3 in DNA: TGTGCCAGCAGCTTAATAGGGGCCAGGAACACTGAAGCTTTCTTT. Residues: CASSLIGARNTEAFF.

In this sample, this clone turned up once. V is TRBV28 and J is TRBJ1-5, with D unclear. The CDR3 is made up of 16 amino acids. The germline V gene has CDR1 MDHEN and CDR2 SYDVKM. Trimming left V 10 bases short and J 0 bases short, with 19 bases between. The CDR3 loop reads CAITMLGLYSNQPQHF. The CDR3 coding sequence is TGTGCCATTACGATGCTTGGTCTATATAGCAATCAGCCCCAGCATTTT.

The chain carries TRBV19 and TRBJ2-7; 13 bases are shared with TRBD2. Trimming took 5 bases from V and 4 from J; bases not matched to a gene: 11. The CDR3 has 17 amino acids. Germline-derived CDR1 and CDR2 are LNHDA and SQIVND (reference sequence). The CDR3 sequence: CASSPGRTSGSFYEQYF. CDR3 coding DNA: TGTGCCAGTAGTCCCGGACGGACTAGCGGGAGTTTTTACGAGCAGTACTTC.

The chain is built from TRBV7-9 and TRBJ2-3; TRBD2 agrees at 7 bases. This CDR3 has 15 amino acids. V was pared by 3 bases and J by 1 base, with 4 bases of the junction left unmatched. Looked up from germline, CDR1 is SEHNR and CDR2 is FQNEAQ (reference sequence). CDR3 amino acids: CASSFGSGGTDTQYF. For the CDR3, the DNA is TGTGCCAGCAGCTTCGGGAGCGGGGGCACAGATACGCAGTATTTT.

Worth noting for this clone: An end of the junction differs from the germline gene, which may be a read error. The V call is TRBV19, the J call TRBJ2-1, with 10 positions matching TRBD1. Germline V CDR1 and CDR2: LNHDA, SQIVND (reference sequence). This CDR3 spans 13 amino acids. This CDR3 reads CASSIDPGQGMLF. CDR3 nucleotide sequence: TGTGCCAGTAGTATAGACCCGGGACAGGGGATGCTCTTC.

Note on this clone: The sample contains more than one DNA sequence encoding this CDR3. The chain combines TRBV5-1 with TRBJ1-2; D remains ambiguous. Trimming cost V 3 bases and J 4 bases, with 13 bases left between them. The CDR3 is made up of 14 amino acids. Germline lookup yields CDR1 SGHRS and CDR2 YFSETQ. The DNA of the CDR3 is TGCGCCAGCAGCTCCACTGGAGGGTCCTATGGCTACACCTTC. This sequence encodes CASSSTGGSYGYTF.

This clone was seen just once. J is TRBJ1-2 and V is TRBV5-1; 8 bases are a match to TRBD1. The V gene end was trimmed by 2 bases and the J gene end by 5 bases; junction bases not matched to a gene: 5. The CDR3 consists of 14 residues. CDR1 is SGHRS and CDR2 is YFSETQ in the germline V gene. CDR3 nucleotide sequence: TGCGCCAGCAGCTTTGGGACAGGCATTTATGGCTACACCTTC. Protein sequence: CASSFGTGIYGYTF.

The DNA of the CDR3 is TGTGCCAGCAGCCTCCAACTAGCGGGGGCCTACAATGAGCAGTTCTTC. As protein: CASSLQLAGAYNEQFF. The chain uses TRBV6-2 or TRBV6-3 and TRBJ2-1; 11 bases fit TRBD2. V dropped 6 bases and J dropped 2; count of bases not matched to a gene: 6. The CDR3 consists of 16 residues. CDR1 MNHEY and CDR2 SVGEGT come from the germline V gene.

This rearrangement joins TRBV10-3 to TRBJ1-5; 8 nucleotides agree with TRBD1. CDR1 and CDR2 (germline): ENHRY, SYGVKD. The CDR3 is made up of 14 amino acids. V gave up 4 bases and J gave up 6 bases; unmatched junction bases: 5. As DNA, the CDR3 is TGTGCCATCAGTGCTGACAGGGGTGGTCAGCCCCAGCATTTT. It specifies CAISADRGGQPQHF.

This chain connects TRBV7-9 to TRBJ1-2, with 8 positions matching TRBD1. J gave up 5 bases and V 1 base, and 3 bases lay outside the gene matches. CDR3 length: 14 residues. Germline-derived CDR1 and CDR2 are SEHNR and FQNEAQ (reference sequence). CDR3 sequence (DNA): TGTGCCAGCAGCTTAGTACAGGGGGATTATGGCTACACCTTC. It translates to CASSLVQGDYGYTF.

In this sample, this clone turned up a few times. The gene calls are TRBV18 and TRBJ1-2, with D possibly being TRBD1 (6 bases). The CDR3 totals 13 residues. Trimming stripped 1 base from V and 8 bases from J, with 11 bases between. Germline V gives CDR1 KGHSH, CDR2 LQKENI. The CDR3 DNA is TGTGCCAGCTCACCACAGGGGGAGAGAGGCTACACCTTC. This codes for CASSPQGERGYTF.

V usage is TRBV19 and J usage is TRBJ1-5; 8 nucleotides line up with TRBD1. Germline CDR1 is LNHDA and CDR2 is SQIVND (reference sequence). J was trimmed by 2 bases and V by 6 bases; bases with no gene match: 6. The CDR3 consists of 15 residues. DNA of the CDR3: TGTGCCAGTAGGATGGACAGGGCAGGCAATCAGCCCCAGCATTTT. Amino acids: CASRMDRAGNQPQHF.

The rearrangement uses TRBV4-2 and TRBJ1-2, with 8 bases matching TRBD1. This CDR3 has 16 residues. J lost 4 bases, V lost 1 base, and 8 bases had no gene match. CDR1 LGHNA and CDR2 YNFKEQ come from the germline V gene. CDR3: CASSQALSGTGYGYTF. The CDR3 DNA sequence: TGTGCCAGCAGCCAAGCTCTCTCCGGGACAGGCTATGGCTACACCTTC.

The chain recombines TRBV30 with TRBJ2-7; tentative D call: TRBD1 (6 bases). With 5 bases removed from V and 7 bases from J, the gap between germline ends came to 12 bases. In germline, CDR1 is GTSNPN, CDR2 SVGIG (reference sequence). This CDR3 spans 11 amino acids. CDR3 bases: TGTGCCTGGCAGGGGCTAGAAGAGCAGTACTTC. It codes for CAWQGLEEQYF.